This T cell receptor beta chain was retrieved from a study of Ad26.COV2.S vaccination and SARS-CoV-2 variants. Overall study: Ad26.COV2.S, an intramuscular injection, was given once or twice 56 days apart.

Treatment denoted: approximately 18 received Ad26.COV2.S at low or high dose, single or two shots; 5 received placebo; per-sample allocation not given. The study sampled participants on day 63 after the first vaccine or placebo injection. This adult donor, from Boston, was 18-55 years old. Points on this clone: What it recognizes is unknown.

Overall study findings and caveats: Breadth of non-spike TCRs did not differ between vaccinees and placebo recipients.

Data came from immunoSEQ multiplex PCR; TCRdb stores just in-frame clones and leaves some out. The sample holds around 310,000 clones; about 90% are singletons and the top ten take around 5.5%. The sequencing here drew on peripheral blood, taken in a trial of Ad26.COV2.S vaccine versus placebo. This TCR derives from a person between 18 and 65 years old who received the Ad26.COV2.S COVID-19 vaccine or a placebo.

CDR3 coding DNA: TGTGCCAGCAGCCCACCCGGATTTGGGGTCGAGACCCAGTACTTC. Protein sequence: CASSPPGFGVETQYF. V and J are TRBV5-4 and TRBJ2-5; no clear D. Looked up from germline, CDR1 is SGHNT and CDR2 is YYREEE (reference sequence). CDR3 length: 15 amino acids. V lost 4 bases to trimming and J lost 5 bases, with 18 bases between them.